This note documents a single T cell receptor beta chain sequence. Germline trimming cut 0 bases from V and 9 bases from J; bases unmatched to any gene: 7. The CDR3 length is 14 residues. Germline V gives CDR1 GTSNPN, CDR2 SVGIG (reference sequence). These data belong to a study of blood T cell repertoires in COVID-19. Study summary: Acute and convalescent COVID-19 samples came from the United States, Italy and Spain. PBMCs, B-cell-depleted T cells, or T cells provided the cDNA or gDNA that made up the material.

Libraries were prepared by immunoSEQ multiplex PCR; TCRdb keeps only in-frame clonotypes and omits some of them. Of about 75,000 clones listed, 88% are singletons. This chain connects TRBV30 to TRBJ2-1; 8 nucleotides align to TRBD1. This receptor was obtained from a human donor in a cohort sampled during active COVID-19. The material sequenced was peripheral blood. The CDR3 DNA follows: TGTGCCTGGAGTGTAACGGGACAGGCCGTTGAGCAGTTCTTC. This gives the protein CAWSVTGQAVEQFF.